Presented here are 8 T cell receptor beta chains from one specimen sequenced in a study of T cells after somatic rescue of genetic block. Some clones are missing from TCRdb's copy, which holds only in-frame ones; the method was immunoSEQ multiplex PCR. The sample includes about 67,000 clones, around 92% of them seen just once. Sequencing used peripheral blood mononuclear cells (PBMCs). Receptors originate from a middle-aged man.

CDR3 loop: CASRNDRGKHGYTF. CDR3 nucleotides: TGTGCCAGCAGAAACGACAGGGGGAAGCATGGCTACACCTTC. The chain recombines TRBV6-5 with TRBJ1-2; the match to TRBD1 covers 9 bases. Germline CDR1 is MNHEY and CDR2 is SVGAGI. The trim removed 6 bases at V and 6 bases at J, leaving 8 bases unmatched. The CDR3 spans 14 residues.

V and J are TRBV27 and TRBJ2-7; TRBD1 agrees at 12 bases. The CDR3 sequence is 19 residues long. Trimming removed 0 bases from V and 4 bases from J; junction bases left unmatched: 13. Germline assignment: CDR1 MNHEY and CDR2 SMNVEV (reference sequence). The CDR3 sequence: CASSLSLRGVGQGAYEQYF. The CDR3 DNA follows: TGTGCCAGCAGTTTATCGCTAAGGGGTGTGGGACAGGGGGCATACGAGCAGTACTTC.

This rearrangement joins TRBV28 to TRBJ2-3, with TRBD2 matching over 16 bases. Germline trimming cut 8 bases from V and 5 bases from J; bases unmatched to any gene: 4. Germline values: CDR1 MDHEN, CDR2 SYDVKM. This CDR3 comprises 15 residues. The CDR3 loop is CASGTSGRAVDTQYF. CDR3 nucleotides: TGTGCCAGCGGGACTAGCGGGAGGGCGGTAGATACGCAGTATTTT.

This clone showed up just once. V and J are TRBV6-5 and TRBJ2-1, with D perhaps TRBD1 (6 bases). Trimming shortened V by 6 bases and J by 3 bases, and 15 bases separated the two germline ends. This CDR3 is built from 15 residues. CDR1 is MNHEY and CDR2 is SVGAGI in the germline V gene. The CDR3 loop reads CASSRDRNLYNEQFF. DNA for the CDR3: TGTGCCAGCAGCCGCGACAGGAACCTCTACAATGAGCAGTTCTTC.

CDR3 region: CATSGGTSGYNEQFF. As DNA, the CDR3 is TGTGCCACCAGCGGCGGGACTAGCGGGTACAATGAGCAGTTCTTC. This sequence joins TRBV15 and TRBJ2-1, with 12 positions matching TRBD2. The V and J ends lost 5 bases and 4 bases, in that order; junction bases with no gene match: 3. Looked up from germline, CDR1 is LNHNV and CDR2 is YYDKDF (reference sequence). The length of the CDR3 is 15 residues. Variable domain in full (rest from reference TRBV15 and TRBJ2-1): DAMVIQNPRYQVTQFGKPVTLSCSQTLNHNVMYWYQQKSSQAPKLLFHYYDKDFNNEADTPDNFQSRRPNTSFCFLDIRSPGLGDTAMYLCATSGGTSGYNEQFFGPGTRLTVL.

The J gene is TRBJ2-2, the V gene TRBV4-3; 7 bases are shared with TRBD1. The ends lost 3 bases at V and 6 bases at J; junction bases unmatched: 4. Looked up from germline, CDR1 is LGHNA and CDR2 is YSLEER. This CDR3 has 14 residues. The CDR3 DNA reads as TGCGCCAGCAGCCACGTGACAGGGCCCGGGGAGCTGTTTTTT. Its protein product is CASSHVTGPGELFF.

V and J are TRBV6-6 and TRBJ1-1; a weak D match, TRBD1 (5 bases). This CDR3 comprises 14 residues. V was trimmed by 7 bases and J by 0 bases, leaving 12 bases between them. Per the germline V gene, CDR1 is MNHNY and CDR2 is SVGAGI (reference sequence). Here the CDR3 reads CASTGATLNTEAFF. The CDR3 nucleotides are TGTGCCAGCACCGGGGCGACGTTGAACACTGAAGCTTTCTTT.

The CDR3 nucleotides are TGTGCCAGCAGTGGGACTAGCGGGAGGGGTTTCACAGATACGCAGTATTTT. Its protein is CASSGTSGRGFTDTQYF. V is TRBV6-1 and J is TRBJ2-3, with 15 bases that match TRBD2. CDR3 size: 17 residues. V lost 4 bases to trimming and J lost 2 bases; unmatched junction nucleotides: 4. CDR1 and CDR2 from the germline V gene are MNHNS and SASEGT.